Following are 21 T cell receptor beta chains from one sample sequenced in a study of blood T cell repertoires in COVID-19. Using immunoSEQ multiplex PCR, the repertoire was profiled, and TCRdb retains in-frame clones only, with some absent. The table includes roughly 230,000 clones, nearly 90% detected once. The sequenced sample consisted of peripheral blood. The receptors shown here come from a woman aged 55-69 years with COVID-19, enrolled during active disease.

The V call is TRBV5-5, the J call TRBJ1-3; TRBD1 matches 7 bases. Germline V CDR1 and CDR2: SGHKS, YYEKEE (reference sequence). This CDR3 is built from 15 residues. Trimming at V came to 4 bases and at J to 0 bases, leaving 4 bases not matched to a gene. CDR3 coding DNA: TGTGCCAGCAGCACGACAGGGAGCTCTGGAAACACCATATATTTT. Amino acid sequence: CASSTTGSSGNTIYF.

CDR3 sequence: CASSHRGDGDQPQHF. The DNA of the CDR3 is TGTGCCAGCAGTCACAGGGGCGACGGGGATCAGCCCCAGCATTTT. The chain carries TRBV27 and TRBJ1-5; 7 nucleotides align to TRBD1. The CDR3 contains 15 residues. The V and J ends lost 5 bases and 5 bases, in that order; junction bases with no gene match: 9. Germline assignment: CDR1 MNHEY and CDR2 SMNVEV (reference sequence).

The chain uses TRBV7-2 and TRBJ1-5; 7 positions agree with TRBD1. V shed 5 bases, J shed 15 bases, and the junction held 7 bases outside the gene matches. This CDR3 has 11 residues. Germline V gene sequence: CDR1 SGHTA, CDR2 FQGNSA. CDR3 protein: CASSEGQFRHF. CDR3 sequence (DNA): TGTGCCAGCAGCGAGGGACAGTTTAGGCATTTT.

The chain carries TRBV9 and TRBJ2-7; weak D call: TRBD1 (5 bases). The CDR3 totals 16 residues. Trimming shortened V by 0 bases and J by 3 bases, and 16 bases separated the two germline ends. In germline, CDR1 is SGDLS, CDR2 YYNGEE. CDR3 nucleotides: TGTGCCAGCAGCGTAGGGGGAACAGGCGGCGACTACGAGCAGTACTTC. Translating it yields CASSVGGTGGDYEQYF.

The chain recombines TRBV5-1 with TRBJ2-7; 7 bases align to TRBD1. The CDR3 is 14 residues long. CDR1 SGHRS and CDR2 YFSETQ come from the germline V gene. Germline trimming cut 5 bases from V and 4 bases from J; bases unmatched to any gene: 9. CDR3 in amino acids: CASRLTGYGYEQYF. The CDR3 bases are TGCGCCAGCAGACTGACAGGGTACGGATACGAGCAGTACTTC. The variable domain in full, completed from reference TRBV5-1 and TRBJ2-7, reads KAGVTQTPRYLIKTRGQQVTLSCSPISGHRSVSWYQQTPGQGLQFLFEYFSETQRNKGNFPGRFSGRQFSNSRSEMNVSTLELGDSALYLCASRLTGYGYEQYFGPGTRLTVT.

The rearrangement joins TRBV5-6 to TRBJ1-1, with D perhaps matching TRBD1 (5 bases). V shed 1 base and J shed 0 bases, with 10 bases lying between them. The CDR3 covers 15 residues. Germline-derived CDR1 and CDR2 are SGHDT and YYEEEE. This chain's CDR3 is CASSLIRDLNTEAFF. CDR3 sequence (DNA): TGTGCCAGCAGCTTGATTCGGGACTTGAACACTGAAGCTTTCTTT.

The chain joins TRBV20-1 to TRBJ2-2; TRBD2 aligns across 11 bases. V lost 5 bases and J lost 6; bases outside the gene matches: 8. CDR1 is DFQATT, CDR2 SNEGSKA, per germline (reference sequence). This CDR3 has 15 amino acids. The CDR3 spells CSARGGSGGAGELFF. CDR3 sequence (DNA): TGCAGTGCTCGTGGTGGTAGCGGGGGGGCCGGGGAGCTGTTTTTT.

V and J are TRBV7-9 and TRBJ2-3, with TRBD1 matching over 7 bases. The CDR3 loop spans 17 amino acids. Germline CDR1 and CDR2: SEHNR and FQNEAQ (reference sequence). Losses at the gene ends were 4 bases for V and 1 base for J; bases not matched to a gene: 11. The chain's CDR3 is CASSSRDRGRRTDTQYF. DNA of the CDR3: TGTGCCAGCAGCTCCAGGGATAGGGGGCGCCGCACAGATACGCAGTATTTT.

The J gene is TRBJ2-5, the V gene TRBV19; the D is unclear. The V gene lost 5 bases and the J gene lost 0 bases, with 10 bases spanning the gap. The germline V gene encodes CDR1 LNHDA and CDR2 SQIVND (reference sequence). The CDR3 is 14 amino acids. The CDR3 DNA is TGTGCCAGTAGTCAATATAACTACCAAGAGACCCAGTACTTC. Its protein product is CASSQYNYQETQYF.

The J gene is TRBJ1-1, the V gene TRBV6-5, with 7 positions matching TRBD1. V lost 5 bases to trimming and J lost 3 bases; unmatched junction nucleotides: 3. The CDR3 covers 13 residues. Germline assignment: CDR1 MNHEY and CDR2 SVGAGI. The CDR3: CASSKTGYTEAFF. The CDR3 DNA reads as TGTGCCAGCAGTAAGACAGGGTACACTGAAGCTTTCTTT.

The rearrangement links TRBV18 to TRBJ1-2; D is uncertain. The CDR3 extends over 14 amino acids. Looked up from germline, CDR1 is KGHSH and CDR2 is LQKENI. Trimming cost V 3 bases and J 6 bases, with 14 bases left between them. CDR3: CASSPTEAGDGYTF. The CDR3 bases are TGTGCCAGCTCACCTACGGAGGCAGGTGATGGCTACACCTTC.

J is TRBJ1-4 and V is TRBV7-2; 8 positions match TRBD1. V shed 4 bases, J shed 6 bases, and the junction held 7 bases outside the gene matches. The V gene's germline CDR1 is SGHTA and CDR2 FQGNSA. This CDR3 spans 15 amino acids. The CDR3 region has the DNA TGTGCCAGCAGCTCCCCGGGGACAGGCCATGAAAAACTGTTTTTT. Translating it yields CASSSPGTGHEKLFF.

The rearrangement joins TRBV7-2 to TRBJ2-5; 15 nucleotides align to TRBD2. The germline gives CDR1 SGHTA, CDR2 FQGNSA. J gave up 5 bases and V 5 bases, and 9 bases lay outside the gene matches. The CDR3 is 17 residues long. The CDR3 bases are TGTGCCAGCAGCCCGGGACTAGCGGGGGGCCTCCGGGAGACCCAGTACTTC. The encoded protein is CASSPGLAGGLRETQYF. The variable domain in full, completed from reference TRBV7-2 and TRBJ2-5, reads GAGVSQSPSNKVTEKGKDVELRCDPISGHTALYWYRQSLGQGLEFLIYFQGNSAPDKSGLPSDRFSAERTGGSVSTLTIQRTQQEDSAVYLCASSPGLAGGLRETQYFGPGTRLLVL.

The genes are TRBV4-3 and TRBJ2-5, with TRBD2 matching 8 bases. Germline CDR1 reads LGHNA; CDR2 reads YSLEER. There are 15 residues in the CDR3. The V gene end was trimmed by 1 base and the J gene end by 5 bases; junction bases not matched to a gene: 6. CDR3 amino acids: CASSQGAGVRETQYF. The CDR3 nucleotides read TGCGCCAGCAGCCAAGGAGCGGGGGTTAGGGAGACCCAGTACTTC.

This CDR3 reads CASSYSGSSLGGYTF. For the CDR3, the DNA is TGTGCCAGCAGTTATTCAGGTTCCTCACTAGGCGGCTACACCTTC. V gene TRBV6-5 combines with J gene TRBJ1-2; no definite D call. With 3 bases removed from V and 8 bases from J, the gap between germline ends came to 19 bases. The length of the CDR3 is 15 residues. Germline loops: CDR1 MNHEY, CDR2 SVGAGI.

CDR3 loop: CASSQVRTGGYNEQFF. The CDR3 DNA reads TGTGCCAGCAGCCAAGTACGAACAGGGGGATACAATGAGCAGTTCTTC. The chain is built from TRBV4-2 and TRBJ2-1; 8 bases map to TRBD1. Germline V gene data show CDR1 as LGHNA and CDR2 as YNFKEQ. J lost 4 bases, V lost 1 base, and 6 bases had no gene match. CDR3 length equals 16 residues.

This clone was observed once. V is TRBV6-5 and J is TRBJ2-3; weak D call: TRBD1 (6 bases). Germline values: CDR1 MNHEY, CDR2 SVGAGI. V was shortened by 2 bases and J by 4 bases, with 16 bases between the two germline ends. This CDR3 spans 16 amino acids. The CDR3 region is CASSYSILDSSDTQYF. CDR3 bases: TGTGCCAGCAGTTACAGCATCCTGGACAGCTCAGATACGCAGTATTTT.

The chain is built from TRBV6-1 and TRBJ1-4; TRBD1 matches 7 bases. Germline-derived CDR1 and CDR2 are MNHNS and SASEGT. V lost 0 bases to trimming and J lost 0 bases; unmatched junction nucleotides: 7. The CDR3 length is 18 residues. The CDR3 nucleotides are TGTGCCAGCAGTGAAGCGCTATACAGGGGTGCAACTAATGAAAAACTGTTTTTT. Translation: CASSEALYRGATNEKLFF.

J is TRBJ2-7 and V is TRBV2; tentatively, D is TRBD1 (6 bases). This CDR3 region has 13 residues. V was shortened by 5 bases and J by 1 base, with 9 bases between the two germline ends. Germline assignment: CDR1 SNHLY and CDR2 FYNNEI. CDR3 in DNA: TGTGCCAGCAGTCCTGGACAGTCCTACGAGCAGTACTTC. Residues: CASSPGQSYEQYF.

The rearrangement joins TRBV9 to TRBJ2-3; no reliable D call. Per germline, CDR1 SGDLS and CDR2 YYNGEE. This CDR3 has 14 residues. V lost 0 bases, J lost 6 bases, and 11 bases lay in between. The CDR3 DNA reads TGTGCCAGCAGCGTAGCGCAGGCCCGGGATACGCAGTATTTT. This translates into CASSVAQARDTQYF.

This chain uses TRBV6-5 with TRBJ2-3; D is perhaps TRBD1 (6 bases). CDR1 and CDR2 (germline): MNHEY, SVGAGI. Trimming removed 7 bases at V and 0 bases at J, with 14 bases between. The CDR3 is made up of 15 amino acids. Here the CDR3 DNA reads TGTGCCAGCACCGGACAGAGCCCTAGCACAGATACGCAGTATTTT. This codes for CASTGQSPSTDTQYF.